This T cell receptor beta chain stems from a study of HIV-infected children after antiretroviral therapy interruption. The wider study: Children had CD4+ above 500, viral load below 50 copies/ml, either treatment arm. Interruption-arm samples span weeks 0, 12, interruption end (24 or 48), and about 3 years post-study. General observations from the study: Some non-naive CD45RA+ T cells might be present among sorted naive cells. Naive CD4+ sequences overlapped less between time points once interruption began.

A 3' RACE protocol on RNA, with unique molecular identifiers, produced the TCR library. From the 3' RACE reads, TCRdb called clonotypes with MiXCR, one entry per CDR3 protein. This table holds 30,000 to 50,000 distinct CDR3 sequences, 6.5% found once. In germline, CDR1 is DFQATT, CDR2 SNEGSKA (reference sequence). The V and J ends lost 2 bases and 0 bases respectively, with 5 bases between them. The CDR3 has 12 residues. Treatment denoted: PENTA 11 planned treatment interruption arm or continuous ART arm. About this clonotype: Antigen: not known.

The chain recombines TRBV20-1 with TRBJ2-7; D not resolved. Sample: CD45RA+ CD4+ T cells from PBMCs, pooled from several time points, taken from a donor given antiretroviral therapy, either interrupted or continuous. Subset meaning: naive CD4+ CD45RA+ CD45RO- T cells. This TCR derives from a pool of human donors with HIV. CDR3 amino acids: CSARSSSYEQYF. CDR3 bases: TGCAGTGCTAGATCGAGCTCCTACGAGCAGTACTTC.